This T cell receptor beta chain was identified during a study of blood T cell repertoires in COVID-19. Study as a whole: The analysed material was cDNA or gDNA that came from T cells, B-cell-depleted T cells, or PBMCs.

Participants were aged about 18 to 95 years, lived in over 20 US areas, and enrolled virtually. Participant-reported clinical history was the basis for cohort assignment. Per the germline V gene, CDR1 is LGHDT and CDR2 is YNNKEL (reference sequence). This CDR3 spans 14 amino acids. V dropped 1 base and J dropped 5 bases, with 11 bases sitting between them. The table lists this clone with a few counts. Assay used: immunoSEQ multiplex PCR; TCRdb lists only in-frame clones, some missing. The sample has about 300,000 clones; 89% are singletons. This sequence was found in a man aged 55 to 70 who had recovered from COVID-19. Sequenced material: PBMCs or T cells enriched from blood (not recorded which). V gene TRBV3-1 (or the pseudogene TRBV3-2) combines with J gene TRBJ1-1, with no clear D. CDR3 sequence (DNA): TGTGCCAGCAGCCAAGGCGGAGGGAGAACTGAAGCTTTCTTT. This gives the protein CASSQGGGRTEAFF.